The rows below give T cell receptor beta chains drawn from one sample of a study of T cell responses to AZD1222 COVID-19 vaccine. The protocol was immunoSEQ multiplex PCR, while the TCRdb copy is restricted to in-frame clones and leaves out a portion. The data contain 100,000 to 120,000 clones, about 86% of them singletons. The sequenced sample was peripheral blood, obtained on day 0 of AZD1222 vaccination. The receptors shown here come from an adult in good health. Each CDR3 is given with its conserved first and last residue. A D gene is named only where the DNA matches it firmly. Clone size appears in some rows only: once, few, many, or a class for an expanded clone.

>TRBJ1-4|NA|NA|TRBV2
CASSETSTNEKLFF
TGTGCCAGCAGTGAGACATCAACTAATGAAAAACTGTTTTTT
>TRBJ2-3|TRBD1|NA|TRBV7-9
CASSPGTGGERGDTQYF
TGTGCCAGCAGCCCCGGGACAGGGGGAGAGAGAGGGGATACGCAGTATTTT
>TRBJ2-1|TRBD1|NA|TRBV6-5
CASQTGVGPTMSRFF
TGTGCCAGCCAGACAGGGGTCGGGCCAACAATGAGTCGGTTCTTC
>TRBJ2-7|NA|NA|TRBV6-5
CASYSFPLTYEQYF
TGTGCCAGCTACAGTTTCCCCTTAACCTACGAGCAGTACTTC
>TRBJ2-1|NA|NA|TRBV11-2
CATRVGGPYNEQFF
TGTGCCACCCGGGTGGGGGGACCCTACAATGAGCAGTTCTTC
>TRBJ1-1|NA|NA|TRBV6-2/TRBV6-3
CASSYPGTVNTEAFF
TGTGCCAGCAGTTACCCTGGGACCGTGAACACTGAAGCTTTCTTT
>TRBJ1-1|NA|NA|TRBV3-1/TRBV3-2
CASSQAESNTEAFF
TGTGCCAGCAGCCAAGCCGAGAGTAACACTGAAGCTTTCTTT
>TRBJ1-1|TRBD1|NA|TRBV30
CASSRGWTEAFF
TGTGCCAGCAGCAGGGGGTGGACTGAAGCTTTCTTT
>TRBJ2-3|NA|NA|TRBV6-2/TRBV6-3
CASSRGPTTDTQYF
TGTGCCAGCAGCCGGGGACCTACCACAGATACGCAGTATTTT
>TRBJ2-5|TRBD2|NA|TRBV5-1
CASSLLPSGGGMTQYF
TGCGCCAGCAGCCTTCTCCCCAGCGGGGGGGGCATGACCCAGTACTTC
>TRBJ1-2|NA|NA|TRBV10-3
CAIRAGQPNGYTF
TGTGCCATCAGAGCCGGACAGCCAAATGGCTACACCTTC
>TRBJ1-2|TRBD1|NA|TRBV6-6
CASSYQGVDGYTF
TGTGCCAGCAGTTACCAGGGGGTGGACGGCTACACCTTC
>TRBJ1-4|TRBD1|NA|TRBV7-2
CASSLAGTGVREKLFF
TGTGCCAGCAGCTTGGCCGGGACAGGGGTTAGGGAAAAACTGTTTTTT
>TRBJ1-4|NA|NA|TRBV5-1
CASSHSSTNEKLFF
TGCGCCAGCAGCCACTCTTCAACTAATGAAAAACTGTTTTTT
>TRBJ1-5|NA|NA|TRBV7-8
CASSRTDAGIQPQHF
TGTGCCAGCAGCCGCACGGACGCGGGGATTCAGCCCCAGCATTTT
>TRBJ1-2|TRBD1|NA|TRBV19
CASQLQGADGYTF
TGTGCCAGCCAATTACAGGGGGCGGATGGCTACACCTTC
>TRBJ2-7|NA|NA|TRBV28
CASQFPGSEQYF
TGTGCCAGCCAGTTCCCCGGGAGCGAGCAGTACTTC
>TRBJ1-2|NA|NA|TRBV20-1
CSASPVGYTF
TGCAGTGCTAGCCCAGTGGGCTACACCTTC
>TRBJ2-7|NA|once|TRBV12-3/TRBV12-4
CASSLGSYEQYF
TGTGCCAGCAGTTTGGGTAGCTACGAGCAGTACTTC
>TRBJ1-1|NA|NA|TRBV7-8
CASSSRSMNTEAFF
TGTGCCAGCAGCTCGAGGAGCATGAACACTGAAGCTTTCTTT
>TRBJ1-3|NA|NA|TRBV5-8
CASSLEEAAGNTIYF
TGTGCCAGCAGCTTAGAGGAGGCAGCTGGAAACACCATATATTTT
>TRBJ1-2|NA|NA|TRBV7-2
CASSLERGYGYTF
TGTGCCAGCAGCTTAGAAAGGGGCTATGGCTACACCTTC
>TRBJ2-3|TRBD2|NA|TRBV9
CASSAPGTIHHTQYF
TGTGCCAGCAGCGCACCGGGGACTATTCACCATACGCAGTATTTT
>TRBJ2-7|NA|NA|TRBV6-5
CASSYSYDESYEQYF
TGTGCCAGCAGTTACTCGTACGACGAATCCTACGAGCAGTACTTC
>TRBJ2-3|TRBD1|NA|TRBV5-1
CASSLGGFTDTQYF
TGCGCCAGCAGCCTAGGGGGCTTTACAGATACGCAGTATTTT
>TRBJ1-1|NA|NA|TRBV11-1
CASSQTALNTEAFF
TGTGCCAGCAGCCAAACAGCCCTGAACACTGAAGCTTTCTTT
>TRBJ2-2|TRBD1|NA|TRBV19
CASITDRGGTGELFF
TGTGCCAGTATCACGGACAGGGGTGGAACCGGGGAGCTGTTTTTT
>TRBJ2-5|TRBD2|NA|TRBV9
CASSVVAGGYQETQYF
TGTGCCAGCAGCGTAGTTGCGGGGGGGTACCAAGAGACCCAGTACTTC
>TRBJ1-5|NA|NA|TRBV30
CAWSTRVGNQPQHF
TGTGCCTGGAGTACAAGGGTTGGCAATCAGCCCCAGCATTTT
>TRBJ1-1|NA|NA|TRBV6-1
CASSEEGRRMNTEAFF
TGTGCCAGCAGTGAGGAGGGGCGGAGAATGAACACTGAAGCTTTCTTT
>TRBJ2-7|TRBD2|NA|TRBV5-1
CASSARPGGEYEQYF
TGCGCCAGCAGCGCCCGTCCCGGGGGGGAGTACGAGCAGTACTTC